The rows below give T cell receptor beta chains drawn from one sample of a study of cytomegalovirus exposure and HLA in healthy donors. Libraries were prepared by immunoSEQ multiplex PCR; TCRdb keeps only in-frame clonotypes and omits some of them. The profile shows about 140,000 clones, approximately 71% of them singletons. The source material was PBMCs. The receptor set was obtained from a middle-aged man in good health and CMV-seronegative. The CDR3 runs from the conserved cysteine through the conserved F or W. The D gene is left open where the match is weak. The size entry is marked missing in some rows and otherwise reads once, few, many or a size class.

V gene: TRBV7-9; J gene: TRBJ2-2; D gene: -; clone size: -; CDR3 length: 17; CDR3 DNA: TGTGCCAGCAGTCGAAGGGCCGGGATACAAACCACCGGGGAGCTGTTTTTT; CDR3 protein: CASSRRAGIQTTGELFF
V gene: TRBV19; J gene: TRBJ1-4; D gene: TRBD1; clone size: -; CDR3 length: 15; CDR3 DNA: TGTGCCAGTAGTACCTGGACAGGGTCGAATGAAAAACTGTTTTTT; CDR3 protein: CASSTWTGSNEKLFF
V gene: TRBV19; J gene: TRBJ1-4; D gene: TRBD1; clone size: -; CDR3 length: 20; CDR3 DNA: TGTGCCAGTAGTACACCGGGACAGCCCGACGAGTCCGTAGATAATGAAAAACTGTTTTTT; CDR3 protein: CASSTPGQPDESVDNEKLFF
V gene: TRBV9; J gene: TRBJ2-3; D gene: TRBD2; clone size: once; CDR3 length: 17; CDR3 DNA: TGTGCCAGCACCCTTCGCGGGGGGCGAGTGAGCACAGATACGCAGTATTTT; CDR3 protein: CASTLRGGRVSTDTQYF
V gene: TRBV5-4; J gene: TRBJ1-6; D gene: TRBD1; clone size: -; CDR3 length: 17; CDR3 DNA: TGTGCCAGCAGCTTGCTCCCAGGGGGTTTCTATAATTCACCCCTCCACTTT; CDR3 protein: CASSLLPGGFYNSPLHF
V gene: TRBV14; J gene: TRBJ1-4; D gene: -; clone size: -; CDR3 length: 15; CDR3 DNA: TGTGCCAGCAGCCAGCGGACTCCGCGGGTGGAAAAACTGTTTTTT; CDR3 protein: CASSQRTPRVEKLFF
V gene: TRBV12-5; J gene: TRBJ2-1; D gene: TRBD2; clone size: -; CDR3 length: 18; CDR3 DNA: TGTGCTAGTGGTTTTCAACTAGCGGGGGGGAGCTCCTACAATGAGCAGTTCTTC; CDR3 protein: CASGFQLAGGSSYNEQFF
V gene: TRBV6-1; J gene: TRBJ2-7; D gene: -; clone size: -; CDR3 length: 14; CDR3 DNA: TGTGCCAGCAGTGAAGACAGGGAGACCTACGAGCAGTACTTC; CDR3 protein: CASSEDRETYEQYF
V gene: TRBV2; J gene: TRBJ1-2; D gene: TRBD1; clone size: -; CDR3 length: 14; CDR3 DNA: TGTGCCAGCACCCTGGACAGGGGGTACTATGGCTACACCTTC; CDR3 protein: CASTLDRGYYGYTF
V gene: TRBV5-4; J gene: TRBJ2-1; D gene: -; clone size: -; CDR3 length: 18; CDR3 DNA: TGTGCCAGCACCCCGACAGTGGGTATCGGCTTACGTGTGAATGAGCAGTTCTTC; CDR3 protein: CASTPTVGIGLRVNEQFF
V gene: TRBV9; J gene: TRBJ1-3; D gene: -; clone size: -; CDR3 length: 13; CDR3 DNA: TGTGCCAGCAGCGTAGCAGAGGTCAACACCATATATTTT; CDR3 protein: CASSVAEVNTIYF
V gene: TRBV12-5; J gene: TRBJ1-3; D gene: -; clone size: -; CDR3 length: 13; CDR3 DNA: TGTGCTAGTGGTTTTCTCAGGGGTTACACCATATATTTT; CDR3 protein: CASGFLRGYTIYF
V gene: TRBV11-3; J gene: TRBJ2-2; D gene: TRBD1; clone size: -; CDR3 length: 15; CDR3 DNA: TGTGCCAGCAGCACTCGGACAGGGGGGAACGGGGAGCTGTTTTTT; CDR3 protein: CASSTRTGGNGELFF
V gene: TRBV9; J gene: TRBJ2-3; D gene: TRBD1; clone size: -; CDR3 length: 16; CDR3 DNA: TGTGCCAGCAGCGTATCCGGGACAGCTGGCACAGATACGCAGTATTTT; CDR3 protein: CASSVSGTAGTDTQYF
V gene: TRBV5-6; J gene: TRBJ2-7; D gene: -; clone size: -; CDR3 length: 15; CDR3 DNA: TGTGCCAGCAGCTCCGGGACACTGCTTACCTACGAGCAGTACTTC; CDR3 protein: CASSSGTLLTYEQYF
V gene: TRBV7-2; J gene: TRBJ2-7; D gene: -; clone size: -; CDR3 length: 14; CDR3 DNA: TGTGCCAGCAGCATACGACAGGCTTCCTACGAGCAGTACTTC; CDR3 protein: CASSIRQASYEQYF
V gene: TRBV5-6; J gene: TRBJ1-4; D gene: TRBD1; clone size: -; CDR3 length: 13; CDR3 DNA: TGTGCCAGCAGCTCCTGGGACAGAGAAAAACTGTTTTTT; CDR3 protein: CASSSWDREKLFF
V gene: TRBV5-6; J gene: TRBJ2-1; D gene: TRBD2; clone size: -; CDR3 length: 16; CDR3 DNA: TGTGCCAGCAGCTTCTCTAGCGGGGGCCCTGACAATGAGCAGTTCTTC; CDR3 protein: CASSFSSGGPDNEQFF
V gene: TRBV7-9; J gene: TRBJ2-2; D gene: -; clone size: once; CDR3 length: 15; CDR3 DNA: TGTGCCAGCAGCTCGAGACAGAGTTACACCGGGGAGCTGTTTTTT; CDR3 protein: CASSSRQSYTGELFF
V gene: TRBV2; J gene: TRBJ2-6; D gene: -; clone size: -; CDR3 length: 15; CDR3 DNA: TGTGCCAGCAGTGGTCCTTTCTCTGGGGCCAACGTCCTGACTTTC; CDR3 protein: CASSGPFSGANVLTF
V gene: TRBV5-1; J gene: TRBJ2-3; D gene: -; clone size: -; CDR3 length: 14; CDR3 DNA: TGCGCCAGCAGCTTGCAGCGAAACACAGATACGCAGTATTTT; CDR3 protein: CASSLQRNTDTQYF
V gene: TRBV19; J gene: TRBJ1-1; D gene: TRBD1; clone size: few; CDR3 length: 14; CDR3 DNA: TGTGCCAGCCGACAGGGGTCACGAAACACTGAAGCTTTCTTT; CDR3 protein: CASRQGSRNTEAFF
V gene: TRBV19; J gene: TRBJ1-1; D gene: -; clone size: once; CDR3 length: 15; CDR3 DNA: TGTGCCAGTAGTCCACAGCCCAGACGATGGACTGAAGCTTTCTTT; CDR3 protein: CASSPQPRRWTEAFF
V gene: TRBV10-2; J gene: TRBJ1-1; D gene: TRBD1; clone size: -; CDR3 length: 16; CDR3 DNA: TGCGCCAGCAGTGAGTCGGTCTTTCAGGGGGGAACTGAAGCTTTCTTT; CDR3 protein: CASSESVFQGGTEAFF
V gene: TRBV5-4; J gene: TRBJ2-2; D gene: -; clone size: -; CDR3 length: 16; CDR3 DNA: TGTGCCAGCAGGTCATGGACTGTTGGAGGCACCGGGGAGCTGTTTTTT; CDR3 protein: CASRSWTVGGTGELFF
V gene: TRBV2; J gene: TRBJ1-6; D gene: -; clone size: -; CDR3 length: 14; CDR3 DNA: TGTGCCAGCAGTGAAGCTGGCCAGGGCTCACCCCTCCACTTT; CDR3 protein: CASSEAGQGSPLHF
V gene: TRBV27; J gene: TRBJ2-6; D gene: TRBD1; clone size: few; CDR3 length: 17; CDR3 DNA: TGTGCCAGCAGCGGTTGGGACAGGGGTGAGGGGGCCAACGTCCTGACTTTC; CDR3 protein: CASSGWDRGEGANVLTF
V gene: TRBV7-9; J gene: TRBJ2-5; D gene: -; clone size: -; CDR3 length: 16; CDR3 DNA: TGTGCCAGCAGCTTTGGTAGGGGGTTAATGTTGGAGACCCAGTACTTC; CDR3 protein: CASSFGRGLMLETQYF
V gene: TRBV11-2; J gene: TRBJ2-7; D gene: TRBD1; clone size: once; CDR3 length: 16; CDR3 DNA: TGTGCCAGCAGCCCTGCGATGGGGGACAGCTCCTACGAGCAGTACTTC; CDR3 protein: CASSPAMGDSSYEQYF
V gene: TRBV5-1; J gene: TRBJ1-1; D gene: -; clone size: -; CDR3 length: 15; CDR3 DNA: TGCGCCAGCAGCTTGAATACGGGGGTGGGCACTGAAGCTTTCTTT; CDR3 protein: CASSLNTGVGTEAFF
V gene: TRBV11-2; J gene: TRBJ1-2; D gene: -; clone size: -; CDR3 length: 13; CDR3 DNA: TGTGCCAGCAGCTTAGGAGGGAACTATGGCTACACCTTC; CDR3 protein: CASSLGGNYGYTF
V gene: TRBV10-1; J gene: TRBJ1-1; D gene: -; clone size: -; CDR3 length: 13; CDR3 DNA: TGCGCCAGCAATAACAGGGTGAACGCTGAAGCTTTCTTT; CDR3 protein: CASNNRVNAEAFF
V gene: TRBV6-1; J gene: TRBJ2-7; D gene: -; clone size: -; CDR3 length: 16; CDR3 DNA: TGTGCCAGCAGTGAAGGGAGGGCAGTCAGGGGGTACGAGCAGTACTTC; CDR3 protein: CASSEGRAVRGYEQYF
V gene: TRBV5-1; J gene: TRBJ2-7; D gene: -; clone size: -; CDR3 length: 15; CDR3 DNA: TGCGCCAGCAGCTGGTCCGGGACTGATTTTTACGAGCAGTACTTC; CDR3 protein: CASSWSGTDFYEQYF
V gene: TRBV25-1; J gene: TRBJ2-7; D gene: -; clone size: -; CDR3 length: 14; CDR3 DNA: TGTGCCAGCAGTGACCAGGGGATCGGGTACGAGCAGTACTTC; CDR3 protein: CASSDQGIGYEQYF
V gene: TRBV5-1; J gene: TRBJ1-2; D gene: -; clone size: -; CDR3 length: 13; CDR3 DNA: TGCGCCAGCAGCTTAGGGACTGCCGGTGGCTACACCTTC; CDR3 protein: CASSLGTAGGYTF
V gene: TRBV6-5; J gene: TRBJ2-7; D gene: TRBD2; clone size: -; CDR3 length: 15; CDR3 DNA: TGTGCCAGCAGAACCACTCCGGGACTAGCGGGAGAGCAGTACTTC; CDR3 protein: CASRTTPGLAGEQYF
V gene: TRBV7-2; J gene: TRBJ1-4; D gene: -; clone size: -; CDR3 length: 16; CDR3 DNA: TGTGCCAGCAGCTTAGCTAGCGGGCAGGGGAAAGGAAAACTGTTTTTT; CDR3 protein: CASSLASGQGKGKLFF
V gene: TRBV6-6; J gene: TRBJ1-5; D gene: -; clone size: few; CDR3 length: 11; CDR3 DNA: TGTGCCAGCAGTTCAAATCAGCCCCAGCATTTT; CDR3 protein: CASSSNQPQHF
V gene: TRBV5-1; J gene: TRBJ2-1; D gene: TRBD2; clone size: -; CDR3 length: 17; CDR3 DNA: TGCGCCAGCAGCTATTGGGTTAGCGGGGGGATTGAGAATGAGCAGTTCTTC; CDR3 protein: CASSYWVSGGIENEQFF
V gene: TRBV7-8; J gene: TRBJ2-3; D gene: TRBD1; clone size: -; CDR3 length: 14; CDR3 DNA: TGTGCCAGCAGTAGGGGACAGACCACAGATACGCAGTATTTT; CDR3 protein: CASSRGQTTDTQYF
V gene: TRBV10-1; J gene: TRBJ2-5; D gene: -; clone size: -; CDR3 length: 20; CDR3 DNA: TGCGCCAGCAGTGAGTGGAAGGGGGAGCGGGGACGCCAGTACCAAGAGACCCAGTACTTC; CDR3 protein: CASSEWKGERGRQYQETQYF
V gene: TRBV10-3; J gene: TRBJ2-7; D gene: -; clone size: -; CDR3 length: 15; CDR3 DNA: TGTGCCATCAGTGAGACATCCAGGGGCCGCTACGAGCAGTACTTC; CDR3 protein: CAISETSRGRYEQYF
V gene: TRBV2; J gene: TRBJ1-3; D gene: -; clone size: -; CDR3 length: 15; CDR3 DNA: TGTGCCAGCAGTCTACAGCACCCCTCTGGAAACACCATATATTTT; CDR3 protein: CASSLQHPSGNTIYF
V gene: TRBV19; J gene: TRBJ2-7; D gene: TRBD1; clone size: once; CDR3 length: 14; CDR3 DNA: TGTGCCAGTAGTATTTACAGGGGCTCCTACGAGCAGTACTTC; CDR3 protein: CASSIYRGSYEQYF
V gene: TRBV7-2; J gene: TRBJ2-5; D gene: -; clone size: -; CDR3 length: 14; CDR3 DNA: TGTGCCAGCAGCGTACGGGAAAGTGGGAGGACCCAGTACTTC; CDR3 protein: CASSVRESGRTQYF
V gene: TRBV6-4; J gene: TRBJ2-3; D gene: -; clone size: -; CDR3 length: 13; CDR3 DNA: TGTGCCAGCAGTGACGAAGGACTTAGTACGCAGTATTTT; CDR3 protein: CASSDEGLSTQYF
V gene: TRBV7-9; J gene: TRBJ1-2; D gene: -; clone size: -; CDR3 length: 15; CDR3 DNA: TGTGCCAGCAGCTTATGGGTGGAGGGAAGGGAAGGCTACACCTTC; CDR3 protein: CASSLWVEGREGYTF